This TCR beta chain was identified in a study of blood T cell repertoires in COVID-19. Germline V CDR1 and CDR2: MNHNS, SASEGT. V dropped 2 bases and J dropped 5 bases, with 15 bases sitting between them. CDR3 length: 15 amino acids. The repertoire was sequenced with immunoSEQ multiplex PCR; TCRdb's copy has only in-frame clones and lacks some. The profile shows about 220,000 clones, approximately 86% of them singletons. This clone has just one count. The source material was peripheral blood. This clonotype was obtained from a woman aged 80 or over with acute or convalescent COVID-19. V gene TRBV6-1 combines with J gene TRBJ1-2, with a possible D match to TRBD1 (5 bases). Written as DNA, the CDR3 is TGTGCCAGCAGTGAAACGCCAGGGCTTGGGTATGGCTACACCTTC. Protein: CASSETPGLGYGYTF.